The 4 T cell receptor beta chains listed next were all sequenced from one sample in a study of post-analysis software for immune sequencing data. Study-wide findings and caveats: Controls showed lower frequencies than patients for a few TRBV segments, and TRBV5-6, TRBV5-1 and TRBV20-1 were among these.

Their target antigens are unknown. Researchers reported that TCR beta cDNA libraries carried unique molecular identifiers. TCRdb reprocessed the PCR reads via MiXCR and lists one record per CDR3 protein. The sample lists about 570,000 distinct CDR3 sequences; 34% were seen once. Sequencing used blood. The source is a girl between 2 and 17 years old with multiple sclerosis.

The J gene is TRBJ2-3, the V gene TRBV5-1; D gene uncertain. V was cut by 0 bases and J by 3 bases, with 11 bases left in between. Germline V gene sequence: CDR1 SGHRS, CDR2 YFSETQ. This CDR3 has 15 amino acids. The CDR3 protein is CASSLGSVGTDTQYF. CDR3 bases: TGCGCCAGCAGCTTGGGTTCAGTTGGTACAGATACGCAGTATTTT.

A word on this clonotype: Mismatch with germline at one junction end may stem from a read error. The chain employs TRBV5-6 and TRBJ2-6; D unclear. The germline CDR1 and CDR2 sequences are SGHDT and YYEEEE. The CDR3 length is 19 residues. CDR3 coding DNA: TGTGCCAGCAGCTTACGTGGGCCTAACTCCTTCTCTGGGGTCAACGTCCTGACTTTC. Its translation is CASSLRGPNSFSGVNVLTF.

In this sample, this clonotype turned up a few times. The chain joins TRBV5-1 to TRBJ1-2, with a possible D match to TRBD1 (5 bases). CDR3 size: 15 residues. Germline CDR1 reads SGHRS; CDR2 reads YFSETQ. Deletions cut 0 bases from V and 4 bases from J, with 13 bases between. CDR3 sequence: CASSLGGGGVYGYTF. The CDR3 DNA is TGCGCCAGCAGCTTGGGCGGAGGAGGGGTCTATGGCTACACCTTC. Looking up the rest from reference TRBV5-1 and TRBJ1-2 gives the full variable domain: KAGVTQTPRYLIKTRGQQVTLSCSPISGHRSVSWYQQTPGQGLQFLFEYFSETQRNKGNFPGRFSGRQFSNSRSEMNVSTLELGDSALYLCASSLGGGGVYGYTFGSGTRLTVV.

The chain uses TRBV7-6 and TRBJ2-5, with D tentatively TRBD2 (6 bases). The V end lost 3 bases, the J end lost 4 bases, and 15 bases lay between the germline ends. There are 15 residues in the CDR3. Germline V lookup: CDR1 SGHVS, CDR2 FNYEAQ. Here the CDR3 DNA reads TGTGCCAGCAGCTTGGGTGCTTGGGGAGGAGAGACCCAGTACTTC. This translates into CASSLGAWGGETQYF.